Presented here are 3 T cell receptor beta chains from one specimen sequenced in a study of T cell changes during pregnancy in multiple sclerosis. Sequencing was performed with immunoSEQ multiplex PCR; in TCRdb, only in-frame clones are kept and a portion is missing. Among 45,000 to 55,000 clones listed, 80% to 95% were seen once. The sample consisted of peripheral blood, taken after pregnancy. Receptor source: a female donor with multiple sclerosis, enrolled in a pregnancy study.

V usage is TRBV6-1 and J usage is TRBJ2-5; 7 positions match TRBD2. This CDR3 comprises 15 residues. V was clipped by 0 bases and J by 5 bases; unmatched bases: 6. Germline V CDR1 and CDR2: MNHNS, SASEGT. Here the CDR3 reads CASSEAGGAWETQYF. As DNA, the CDR3 is TGTGCCAGCAGTGAAGCGGGAGGGGCATGGGAGACCCAGTACTTC.

This clone was recorded only once. V is TRBV29-1 and J is TRBJ2-1; D may be TRBD1 (7 bases). The CDR3 loop spans 13 amino acids. With 7 bases removed from V and 8 bases from J, the gap between germline ends came to 18 bases. The germline V gene encodes CDR1 SQVTM and CDR2 ANQGSEA. The CDR3 bases are TGCAGCGCCGTTGGGGGGACAGTTGATGAGCAGTTCTTC. Its protein is CSAVGGTVDEQFF.

The chain is built from TRBV7-3 and TRBJ2-7; possibly TRBD1 for D (5 bases). Germline V gives CDR1 SGHTA, CDR2 FQGTGA. V gave up 5 bases and J gave up 7 bases, with 24 bases separating them. The CDR3 extends over 16 amino acids. The CDR3 bases are TGTGCCAGCAGCCTGCTATCGATCCAGGGTGGGAAAGAGCAGTACTTC. Translated, it gives CASSLLSIQGGKEQYF. Drawing the rest from reference TRBV7-3 and TRBJ2-7, the complete variable domain is GAGVSQTPSNKVTEKGKYVELRCDPISGHTALYWYRQSLGQGPEFLIYFQGTGAADDSGLPNDRFFAVRPEGSVSTLKIQRTERGDSAVYLCASSLLSIQGGKEQYFGPGTRLTVT.